The clone carrying this TCR beta chain has just a few counts. The responders that had proliferated, CFSE-low CD3+CD4+ and CD3+CD8+ cells, were sorted after the reaction. Germline V CDR1 and CDR2: KGHSH, LQKENI. The CDR3 runs to 16 residues. V gave up 1 base and J gave up 7 bases; unmatched junction bases: 4. Method: immunoSEQ multiplex PCR; TCRdb's copy keeps in-frame clones and lacks some. Of about 18,000 clones listed, around 39% were seen once; the top ten hold 0.9%. This entry is derived from a study of graft-versus-host responses after intestinal transplantation. Background on the study: Every one of the recipients received anti-thymocyte globulin induction and afterwards took tacrolimus and steroids for about 3 years. Overall study results and limits: GvH clones were identified in recipient marrow, with some first appearing in ileum or blood.

The sequence was collected from a human patient who received an intestinal transplant. The J gene is TRBJ1-4, the V gene TRBV18; 12 nucleotides agree with TRBD1. Material: alloreactive CD4+ T cells from a mixed lymphocyte reaction culture, obtained before intestinal transplant. The sample's subset: CFSE-low proliferating T cells sorted from roughly six-day pre-transplant mixed lymphocyte reaction (GvH or HvG direction). The CDR3 reads CASSPRGTGGGEKLFF. The DNA of the CDR3 is TGTGCCAGCTCACCACGGGGGACAGGGGGCGGTGAAAAACTGTTTTTT.